This T cell receptor (beta chain) originates from a study of blood T cells in healthy people across ages. A second roughly 6 to 11 cycle PCR used barcoded and J-beta primers. A template-switch adaptor containing 12 random nucleotides labeled each cDNA molecule. A single record per CDR3 protein comes from TCRdb applying MiXCR to the 5' RACE reads. The data hold some 1.5 million distinct CDR3 sequences, with 25% to 30% observed a single time. This CDR3 contains 12 residues. With 6 bases removed from V and 9 bases from J, the gap between germline ends came to 9 bases. This clonotype has at least ten counts.

This clonotype was sampled from a woman aged 25 to 39 in good health. The sample consisted of blood. This chain links TRBV12-3 or TRBV12-4 with TRBJ1-6; D gene uncertain. In DNA form, the CDR3 reads TGTGCCAGCAGCCGCAGCAGTTCACCCCTCCACTTT. This sequence encodes CASSRSSSPLHF.